This is a list of T cell receptor beta chains from one sample in a study of cytomegalovirus exposure and HLA in healthy donors. Data came from immunoSEQ multiplex PCR; TCRdb stores just in-frame clones and leaves some out. This table holds about 67,000 clones, roughly 78% found once. Material for sequencing was PBMCs. These receptors were taken from a woman aged 25 to 39 in good health and CMV-seronegative. The CDR3 runs from the conserved cysteine through the conserved F or W. Each record gives: J gene, D gene, clone size, V gene, CDR3 protein, CDR3 DNA. The D gene is left open where the match is weak. Some rows mark clone size as missing; the rest say once, few, many or name a class of expanded clone.

>TRBJ2-5|TRBD2|few|TRBV4-2
CASSRLPGGSETQYF
TGTGCCAGCAGCCGACTCCCGGGAGGCTCAGAGACCCAGTACTTC
>TRBJ1-5|-|-|TRBV7-3
CARIRQPQHF
TGTGCCAGGATCCGGCAGCCCCAGCATTTT
>TRBJ2-7|TRBD1|-|TRBV4-1
CASSQDQSGQGAEGQYF
TGCGCCAGCAGCCAAGATCAATCGGGACAGGGGGCGGAGGGGCAGTACTTC
>TRBJ2-7|-|-|TRBV10-2
CASRTGTGSYEQYF
TGCGCCAGCAGAACCGGGACTGGGTCCTACGAGCAGTACTTC
>TRBJ1-1|TRBD1|-|TRBV30
CAWSTTGRTEAFF
TGTGCCTGGAGTACGACAGGGCGCACTGAAGCTTTCTTT
>TRBJ2-7|TRBD2|-|TRBV10-3
CAISGLAGDGSYEQYF
TGTGCCATCAGTGGGCTAGCGGGAGATGGCTCCTACGAGCAGTACTTC
>TRBJ2-3|TRBD2|-|TRBV10-2
CASSEGPSSSSGGDGTQYF
TGCGCCAGCAGTGAGGGTCCCAGCAGTTCTAGCGGGGGGGATGGTACGCAGTATTTT
>TRBJ2-7|-|-|TRBV29-1
CSVKIQGNYEQYF
TGCAGCGTTAAGATACAGGGTAACTACGAGCAGTACTTC
>TRBJ2-7|-|-|TRBV25-1
CASTGGSEQYF
TGTGCCAGCACCGGAGGGAGCGAGCAGTACTTC
>TRBJ1-1|-|medium-sized|TRBV28
CASSLTEQVNTEAFF
TGTGCCAGCAGTTTGACAGAGCAAGTGAACACTGAAGCTTTCTTT
>TRBJ1-2|-|-|TRBV2
CATNLDSYSGYTF
TGTGCCACCAATCTGGACAGTTACTCTGGCTACACCTTC
>TRBJ2-3|TRBD2|-|TRBV29-1
CSVVFAGGTDTQYF
TGCAGCGTTGTATTCGCGGGAGGGACAGATACGCAGTATTTT
>TRBJ2-7|TRBD2|few|TRBV27
CASSQGRGLTYEQYF
TGTGCCAGCAGTCAAGGGCGGGGGTTAACCTACGAGCAGTACTTC
>TRBJ1-1|-|-|TRBV19
CASSMRENTEAFF
TGTGCCAGTAGTATGCGGGAGAACACTGAAGCTTTCTTT
>TRBJ1-2|-|once|TRBV19
CASSIQAHGYTF
TGTGCCAGTAGTATTCAGGCCCATGGCTACACCTTC
>TRBJ1-2|TRBD1|-|TRBV2
CASGIRRDRGYGYTF
TGTGCCAGCGGAATCCGCCGGGACAGGGGCTATGGCTACACCTTC
>TRBJ2-1|TRBD2|-|TRBV7-9
CASSLARLAGRWEQFF
TGTGCCAGCAGCTTAGCCAGACTAGCGGGGCGGTGGGAGCAGTTCTTC
>TRBJ2-7|TRBD2|-|TRBV7-9
CASSMGLAGGPVYF
TGTGCCAGCAGCATGGGACTAGCGGGAGGGCCAGTGTACTTC
>TRBJ2-7|-|few|TRBV2
CASRRTFSYEQYF
TGTGCCAGCAGGAGGACTTTCTCCTACGAGCAGTACTTC
>TRBJ1-2|-|-|TRBV2
CASRRTVTQRGYGYTF
TGTGCCAGCAGAAGAACCGTGACTCAACGAGGCTATGGCTACACCTTC
>TRBJ1-5|-|-|TRBV11-3
CASSQTGINQPQHF
TGTGCCAGCAGCCAGACAGGAATCAATCAGCCCCAGCATTTT
>TRBJ2-1|TRBD2|-|TRBV10-2
CASSGGRAHSYNEQFF
TGCGCCAGCAGTGGCGGGAGGGCGCACTCCTACAATGAGCAGTTCTTC
>TRBJ2-7|TRBD2|-|TRBV6-1
CASRTLAGGAYEQYF
TGTGCCAGCAGAACACTAGCGGGGGGAGCCTACGAGCAGTACTTC
>TRBJ2-1|TRBD1|-|TRBV2
CASSEDRTGLYNEQFF
TGTGCCAGCAGTGAGGATAGGACAGGCTTATACAATGAGCAGTTCTTC
>TRBJ2-3|TRBD2|-|TRBV6-4
CASSDDASGGTDTQYF
TGTGCCAGCAGTGACGACGCTAGCGGGGGGACAGATACGCAGTATTTT
>TRBJ2-7|TRBD1|-|TRBV6-6
CASSGTVYEQYF
TGTGCCAGCAGTGGGACAGTCTACGAGCAGTACTTC
>TRBJ1-1|-|-|TRBV6-5
CARPPGSRTNTEAFF
TGTGCCCGGCCGCCGGGATCAAGGACGAACACTGAAGCTTTCTTT
>TRBJ1-1|-|-|TRBV5-4
CASSLETLDSMNTEAFF
TGTGCCAGCAGCTTGGAAACCTTGGACAGCATGAACACTGAAGCTTTCTTT
>TRBJ2-7|-|-|TRBV30
CAWSVEFTYEQYF
TGTGCCTGGAGTGTCGAATTTACATACGAGCAGTACTTC
>TRBJ2-2|-|-|TRBV30
CAWRTSTVYTGELFF
TGTGCCTGGAGAACGTCGACAGTTTACACCGGGGAGCTGTTTTTT
>TRBJ2-7|-|-|TRBV20-1
CSARLYSEQYF
TGCAGTGCTAGACTTTACAGCGAGCAGTACTTC
>TRBJ1-4|TRBD1|-|TRBV18
CASSPGQNEKLFF
TGTGCCAGCTCACCGGGACAGAATGAAAAACTGTTTTTT
>TRBJ1-2|-|-|TRBV11-2
CASSYGIGNGYTF
TGTGCCAGCAGTTACGGGATTGGGAATGGCTACACCTTC
>TRBJ1-6|TRBD1|-|TRBV30
CAWSPFGTVPSPLHF
TGTGCCTGGAGTCCCTTCGGGACAGTTCCTTCACCCCTCCACTTT
>TRBJ2-5|TRBD2|-|TRBV6-5
CASSYMVAGQETQYF
TGTGCCAGCAGTTACATGGTAGCGGGGCAAGAGACCCAGTACTTC
>TRBJ2-7|TRBD2|once|TRBV4-1
CASSQDRPGGVYEQYF
TGCGCCAGCAGCCAAGATCGTCCGGGGGGGGTCTACGAGCAGTACTTC
>TRBJ1-1|-|once|TRBV13
CASSLNGEGTEAFF
TGTGCCAGCAGCTTAAACGGGGAGGGCACTGAAGCTTTCTTT
>TRBJ2-5|-|-|TRBV25-1
CASSESYFAEETQYF
TGTGCCAGCAGTGAAAGTTATTTCGCTGAGGAGACCCAGTACTTC
>TRBJ1-6|-|-|TRBV2
CASSEKGGSGSYNSPLHF
TGTGCCAGCAGTGAAAAGGGGGGGTCGGGTTCCTATAATTCACCCCTCCACTTT
>TRBJ2-7|TRBD2|few|TRBV6-4
CASSEGAGSSYEQYF
TGTGCCAGCAGTGAGGGAGCGGGAAGCTCCTACGAGCAGTACTTC
>TRBJ2-7|-|-|TRBV7-3
CASSFSPSYEQYF
TGTGCCAGCAGCTTTTCTCCCTCCTACGAGCAGTACTTC
>TRBJ2-2|-|-|TRBV11-2
CASSQEPTGELFF
TGTGCCAGCAGCCAAGAGCCTACCGGGGAGCTGTTTTTT
>TRBJ1-1|TRBD1|once|TRBV6-6
CASSRRGQGVFEAFF
TGTGCCAGCAGTCGTAGGGGACAGGGGGTTTTTGAAGCTTTCTTT
>TRBJ1-1|-|-|TRBV4-3
CASSLRAGTEAFF
TGCGCCAGCAGCCTACGAGCGGGCACTGAAGCTTTCTTT
>TRBJ2-3|-|-|TRBV9
CASTLASTSTDTQYF
TGTGCCAGCACCCTAGCGAGCACTAGCACAGATACGCAGTATTTT
>TRBJ2-3|-|-|TRBV7-9
CASSPDFEAEDTQYF
TGTGCCAGCAGCCCCGACTTCGAGGCCGAGGATACGCAGTATTTT
>TRBJ2-7|-|many|TRBV6-1
CASSEVGGSSYEQYF
TGTGCCAGCAGTGAAGTGGGAGGAAGCTCCTACGAGCAGTACTTC
>TRBJ2-5|TRBD2|few|TRBV9
CASSVVAGGRETQYF
TGTGCCAGCAGCGTAGTAGCGGGGGGGCGCGAGACCCAGTACTTC
>TRBJ2-4|TRBD1|-|TRBV6-5
CASSAIRGNIQYF
TGTGCCAGCAGTGCAATCAGGGGGAACATTCAGTACTTC
>TRBJ1-4|TRBD1|few|TRBV25-1
CASSEGVQGGEKLFF
TGTGCCAGCAGTGAAGGGGTACAGGGGGGAGAAAAACTGTTTTTT
>TRBJ2-1|-|-|TRBV5-1
CASSPDNHEQFF
TGCGCCAGCAGCCCGGACAACCATGAGCAGTTCTTC
>TRBJ2-2|-|-|TRBV2
CASSAYRGTGELFF
TGTGCCAGCAGCGCCTACCGGGGCACCGGGGAGCTGTTTTTT
>TRBJ2-7|TRBD2|few|TRBV12-5
CASGLEGLALTSYEQYF
TGTGCTAGTGGTTTGGAGGGACTAGCCCTCACGTCCTACGAGCAGTACTTC
>TRBJ1-3|-|-|TRBV4-1
CASSQQTLLSTIYF
TGCGCCAGCAGCCAACAGACCCTACTATCCACCATATATTTT
>TRBJ2-3|TRBD2|-|TRBV6-5
CASSSELAGSTDTQYF
TGTGCCAGCAGTTCCGAACTAGCGGGGAGCACAGATACGCAGTATTTT
>TRBJ1-5|-|-|TRBV7-2
CASSPWGGPQHF
TGTGCCAGCAGCCCTTGGGGGGGGCCCCAGCATTTT
>TRBJ2-3|-|-|TRBV6-1
CASSHNRDNTDTQYF
TGTGCCAGCAGCCACAACCGGGACAACACAGATACGCAGTATTTT
>TRBJ1-6|TRBD1|-|TRBV5-1
CASSFLGQSSYNSPLHF
TGCGCCAGCAGCTTCCTGGGACAGAGCTCCTATAATTCACCCCTCCACTTT
>TRBJ1-1|-|few|TRBV7-9
CASTVVEGTEAFF
TGTGCCAGCACCGTGGTTGAGGGTACTGAAGCTTTCTTT